The 23 T cell receptor beta chains below come from one sample, sequenced in a study of blood T cell repertoires in COVID-19. TCRdb's table, derived via immunoSEQ multiplex PCR, lists solely in-frame clones and lacks some. The sample lists 150,000 to 200,000 clones, 80% to 85% occurring once. What was sequenced was peripheral blood. The receptors shown here come from a human donor with acute or convalescent COVID-19. The donor label of this sample is uncertain.

The gene calls are TRBV11-2 and TRBJ2-7, with 10 bases identical to TRBD2. This CDR3 is 15 amino acids long. Germline-derived CDR1 and CDR2 are SGHAT and FQNNGV. With 5 bases clipped from V and 4 bases from J, the junction kept 8 bases outside the gene matches. The DNA for the CDR3 is TGTGCCAGCAGCCCAGAGCCTAGCGGGAGTTACGAGCAGTACTTC. The encoded protein is CASSPEPSGSYEQYF.

The chain uses TRBV9 and TRBJ2-1; TRBD1 might be the D (5 bases). The CDR3 is 13 amino acids. From germline, CDR1 is SGDLS and CDR2 YYNGEE. The V end was cut by 3 bases, the J end by 10 bases, with 14 bases between. The CDR3 region is CASSGIQVLEQFF. The CDR3 bases are TGTGCCAGCAGCGGGATACAGGTCCTCGAGCAGTTCTTC.

The chain uses TRBV2 and TRBJ2-4, with D possibly being TRBD1 (6 bases). The germline V gene encodes CDR1 SNHLY and CDR2 FYNNEI. This CDR3 contains 16 residues. V dropped 3 bases and J dropped 0 bases, with 12 bases sitting between them. This CDR3 reads CASSEYRVLAKNIQYF. CDR3 DNA sequence: TGTGCCAGCAGTGAGTACAGGGTTCTAGCCAAAAACATTCAGTACTTC. The full variable domain, its missing parts supplied by reference TRBV2 and TRBJ2-4, is EPEVTQTPSHQVTQMGQEVILRCVPISNHLYFYWYRQILGQKVEFLVSFYNNEISEKSEIFDDQFSVERPDGSNFTLKIRSTKLEDSAMYFCASSEYRVLAKNIQYFGAGTRLSVL.

J is TRBJ2-2 and V is TRBV19, with TRBD2 matching over 13 bases. The CDR3 extends over 18 amino acids. In germline, CDR1 is LNHDA, CDR2 SQIVND (reference sequence). J lost 5 bases, V lost 5 bases, and 11 bases had no gene match. Here the CDR3 reads CASSPGTSGKGETGELFF. CDR3 DNA sequence: TGTGCCAGTAGTCCCGGGACTAGCGGGAAAGGAGAAACCGGGGAGCTGTTTTTT.

The V gene is TRBV30, the J gene TRBJ2-1, with a tentative D call TRBD1 (6 bases). In germline, CDR1 is GTSNPN, CDR2 SVGIG (reference sequence). The CDR3 has 13 residues. The germline V and J ends were trimmed by 7 bases and 4 bases, with 14 bases remaining between them. CDR3 coding DNA: TGTGCCTTCTCCGGGACACGGTACAATGAGCAGTTCTTC. This gives the protein CAFSGTRYNEQFF.

The chain employs TRBV29-1 and TRBJ1-1; 10 nucleotides match TRBD1. Per the germline V gene, CDR1 is SQVTM and CDR2 is ANQGSEA. The CDR3 spans 13 residues. V shed 7 bases, J shed 4 bases, and the junction held 6 bases outside the gene matches. The chain's CDR3 is CSATGGAGTEAFF. Here the CDR3 DNA reads TGCAGCGCGACAGGGGGCGCGGGCACTGAAGCTTTCTTT.

The genes are TRBV2 and TRBJ1-1, with 9 bases fitting TRBD1. The CDR3 extends over 14 amino acids. J gave up 1 base and V 4 bases, and 1 base lay outside the gene matches. The germline CDR1 and CDR2 sequences are SNHLY and FYNNEI. The CDR3 DNA is TGTGCCAGCAGTGTGGACAGGGGGAACACTGAAGCTTTCTTT. Translated: CASSVDRGNTEAFF.

The V and J genes are TRBV11-2 and TRBJ2-7, with 8 bases that match TRBD1. The CDR3 covers 16 residues. Germline V gene data show CDR1 as SGHAT and CDR2 as FQNNGV. V lost 5 bases to trimming and J lost 5 bases; unmatched junction nucleotides: 14. CDR3 in amino acids: CASSTRFDRGPHEQYF. The DNA of the CDR3 is TGTGCCAGCAGCACCCGCTTCGACAGGGGTCCCCACGAGCAGTACTTC. Looking up the rest from reference TRBV11-2 and TRBJ2-7 gives the full variable domain: EAGVAQSPRYKIIEKRQSVAFWCNPISGHATLYWYQQILGQGPKLLIQFQNNGVVDDSQLPKDRFSAERLKGVDSTLKIQPAKLEDSAVYLCASSTRFDRGPHEQYFGPGTRLTVT.

Only a few counts were recorded for this clone. This chain links TRBV19 with TRBJ1-2; 7 bases line up with TRBD1. This CDR3 contains 16 residues. CDR1 and CDR2 from the germline V gene are LNHDA and SQIVND (reference sequence). Unmatched junction bases numbered 10, after V lost 6 bases and J lost 0 bases. CDR3 in DNA: TGTGCCAGTAGGGCGGTGGACAGGACGACTAACTATGGCTACACCTTC. This gives the protein CASRAVDRTTNYGYTF.

V gene TRBV2 combines with J gene TRBJ1-1; 12 bases fit TRBD1. Trimming at V came to 5 bases and at J to 7 bases, leaving 8 bases not matched to a gene. The germline gives CDR1 SNHLY, CDR2 FYNNEI. The CDR3 runs to 15 residues. As DNA, the CDR3 is TGTGCCAGCAGTTATGGTGGGACAGGGGGCTTTGAAGCTTTCTTT. Residues: CASSYGGTGGFEAFF.

The chain joins TRBV7-2 to TRBJ2-4; TRBD2 matches 7 bases. Germline CDR1 and CDR2: SGHTA and FQGNSA. The junction had 7 bases not matched to a gene; V was cut back by 0 bases and J by 8 bases. The CDR3 consists of 15 residues. Here the CDR3 DNA reads TGTGCCAGCAGCTTAGCGTCGGTGGGGGGGGACATTCAGTACTTC. This encodes CASSLASVGGDIQYF.

The chain recombines TRBV5-5 with TRBJ1-3; no clear D. This CDR3 comprises 16 residues. The ends were cut back, 0 bases at V and 0 bases at J, with 10 bases in the middle. Germline V gene sequence: CDR1 SGHKS, CDR2 YYEKEE (reference sequence). As DNA, the CDR3 is TGTGCCAGCAGCTTGGTCGGGATCCGCTCTGGAAACACCATATATTTT. Amino acids: CASSLVGIRSGNTIYF.

Details on this clone: Different DNA sequences within this sample yield the same CDR3. The rearrangement joins TRBV27 to TRBJ2-7; 7 positions match TRBD2. Germline trimming cut 2 bases from V and 3 bases from J; bases unmatched to any gene: 1. CDR1 is MNHEY, CDR2 SMNVEV, per germline (reference sequence). CDR3 size: 13 residues. Written as DNA, the CDR3 is TGTGCCAGCAGTTTAGGGGGGGGCTACGAGCAGTACTTC. Translating gives CASSLGGGYEQYF.

The chain combines TRBV30 with TRBJ1-1; D remains ambiguous. Trimming took off 5 bases at V and 1 base at J, with 2 bases between the two ends. Germline V gene lookup returns CDR1 GTSNPN and CDR2 SVGIG (reference sequence). This CDR3 spans 10 amino acids. The CDR3 sequence is CAWQNTEAFF. In DNA form, the CDR3 reads TGTGCCTGGCAGAACACTGAAGCTTTCTTT.

This chain uses TRBV10-2 with TRBJ2-1; TRBD2 is a possible D gene (6 bases). The ends were cut back, 7 bases at V and 5 bases at J, with 12 bases in the middle. Germline CDR1 is WSHSY and CDR2 is SAAADI. The CDR3 has 13 amino acids. The CDR3 nucleotides read TGCGCCAGCAACGGGCGGGGAAACAATGAGCAGTTCTTC. Encoded protein: CASNGRGNNEQFF.

The V call is TRBV6-5, the J call TRBJ2-7; D not resolved. This CDR3 region has 13 residues. V lost 7 bases and J 0 bases, leaving 10 bases between the germline ends. Germline assignment: CDR1 MNHEY and CDR2 SVGAGI. CDR3 sequence: CASKDSSSYEQYF. The CDR3 coding sequence is TGTGCCAGCAAAGACTCAAGCTCCTACGAGCAGTACTTC.

The chain recombines TRBV6-5 with TRBJ1-5; 7 positions match TRBD1. The CDR3 runs to 16 residues. The V gene end was trimmed by 4 bases and the J gene end by 4 bases; junction bases not matched to a gene: 10. Looked up from germline, CDR1 is MNHEY and CDR2 is SVGAGI. CDR3 residues: CASSSNPGQRNQPQHF. As DNA, the CDR3 is TGTGCCAGCAGTTCAAACCCGGGACAGAGGAATCAGCCCCAGCATTTT.

This clone was observed a handful of times. The chain recombines TRBV7-2 with TRBJ2-1; 8 bases are shared with TRBD1. Trimming took 7 bases from V and 0 from J; bases not matched to a gene: 5. This CDR3 is 15 amino acids long. CDR1 is SGHTA and CDR2 is FQGNSA in the germline V gene. For the CDR3, the DNA is TGTGCCAGCAACCCGCAGGGGGCCTCCTACAATGAGCAGTTCTTC. Translation gives CASNPQGASYNEQFF. The whole variable domain, filled in from reference TRBV7-2 and TRBJ2-1, reads GAGVSQSPSNKVTEKGKDVELRCDPISGHTALYWYRQSLGQGLEFLIYFQGNSAPDKSGLPSDRFSAERTGGSVSTLTIQRTQQEDSAVYLCASNPQGASYNEQFFGPGTRLTVL.

The rearrangement uses TRBV5-1 and TRBJ2-2; TRBD1 aligns across 10 bases. The germline gives CDR1 SGHRS, CDR2 YFSETQ. Germline trimming cut 5 bases from V and 7 bases from J; bases unmatched to any gene: 8. This CDR3 comprises 15 residues. The CDR3 DNA is TGCGCCAGCAGTACTGACAGGGGGCTCGTCGGGGAGCTGTTTTTT. This gives the protein CASSTDRGLVGELFF.

V and J are TRBV28 and TRBJ1-5; D unresolved. The germline gives CDR1 MDHEN, CDR2 SYDVKM. The CDR3 consists of 14 residues. The V gene lost 7 bases and the J gene lost 4 bases, with 14 bases spanning the gap. The CDR3 DNA is TGTGCCAGCACCGCGGCGACGCAGAATCAGCCCCAGCATTTT. Residues: CASTAATQNQPQHF.

The chain carries TRBV9 and TRBJ2-1; 8 nucleotides align to TRBD2. The germline CDR1 and CDR2 sequences are SGDLS and YYNGEE. J gave up 5 bases and V 0 bases, and 7 bases lay outside the gene matches. The CDR3 loop spans 16 amino acids. CDR3 protein: CASSVALREGDNEQFF. Here the CDR3 DNA reads TGTGCCAGCAGCGTAGCTTTACGGGAGGGAGACAATGAGCAGTTCTTC.

The V and J genes are TRBV30 and TRBJ2-5; D is unresolved. From germline, CDR1 is GTSNPN and CDR2 SVGIG (reference sequence). The V end lost 2 bases, the J end lost 9 bases, and 13 bases lay between the germline ends. The CDR3 has 12 amino acids. DNA for the CDR3: TGTGCCTGGAGTCCCCTTGGTCGGTCCCAGTACTTC. Translated, it gives CAWSPLGRSQYF.

The V gene is TRBV6-5, the J gene TRBJ1-4; 8 nucleotides match TRBD1. CDR3 length equals 14 residues. V shed 5 bases and J 5 bases; nucleotides not matched to a gene: 4. In germline, CDR1 is MNHEY, CDR2 SVGAGI. The CDR3 loop is CASSTRDRNEKLFF. Here the CDR3 DNA reads TGTGCCAGCAGTACCCGGGACAGGAATGAAAAACTGTTTTTT.